A selection of T cell receptor beta chains follows, all from one sample in a study of identical twins. TCRdb re-analysed the 5' RACE reads in MiXCR, keeping a single row per CDR3 protein. The sample lists about 730,000 distinct CDR3 sequences; approximately 21% were seen once. The same specimen was also included in a second study, on T cells expressing NK-cell markers.

Sequencing used PBMCs. The receptors were gathered from a woman in her late teens or twenties in good health. The CDR3 runs from the conserved cysteine through the conserved F or W. Each record gives: V gene, clone size, J gene, D gene, CDR3 protein, CDR3 DNA. D genes are given only for firm matches. Some rows mark clone size as missing; the rest say once, few, many or name a class of expanded clone.

TRBV12-3/TRBV12-4	NA	TRBJ2-7	NA	CASSPQLVEQYF	TGTGCCAGCAGTCCCCAGTTGGTTGAGCAGTACTTC
TRBV2	NA	TRBJ1-4	NA	CASSGDSEKLFF	TGTGCCAGCAGTGGGGACTCTGAAAAACTGTTTTTT
TRBV15	NA	TRBJ2-1	TRBD2	CATSRPGTSNNEQFF	TGTGCCACCAGCAGACCTGGGACTAGCAACAATGAGCAGTTCTTC
TRBV15	few	TRBJ1-4	TRBD1	CATTPDRVDEKLFF	TGTGCCACCACCCCGGACAGGGTGGATGAAAAACTGTTTTTT
TRBV20-1	NA	TRBJ1-1	TRBD1	CSARDPNQGARGTEAFF	TGCAGTGCTAGAGATCCGAATCAGGGGGCGCGGGGTACTGAAGCTTTCTTT
TRBV5-1	NA	TRBJ2-7	NA	CASSIGTSQSSYEQYF	TGCGCCAGCAGCATTGGGACTTCCCAGTCCTCCTACGAGCAGTACTTC
TRBV20-1	NA	TRBJ2-1	NA	CSAQDYHNEQFF	TGCAGTGCGCAGGACTACCACAATGAGCAGTTCTTC
TRBV20-1	few	TRBJ2-5	NA	CSASAFSETQYF	TGCAGTGCTAGTGCGTTTTCAGAGACCCAGTACTTC
TRBV5-1	few	TRBJ1-2	NA	CASSLGETPNHGYTF	TGCGCCAGCAGCTTGGGGGAGACACCGAACCATGGCTACACCTTC
TRBV15	few	TRBJ2-6	NA	CATSRDPLASGANVLTF	TGTGCCACCAGCAGAGATCCCCTGGCCTCTGGGGCCAACGTCCTGACTTTC
TRBV7-2	once	TRBJ2-2	NA	CASSLGATGWAGELFF	TGTGCCAGCAGCTTAGGGGCTACAGGGTGGGCCGGGGAGCTGTTTTTT
TRBV20-1	NA	TRBJ2-3	TRBD2	CSARPRVAGGTDTQYF	TGCAGTGCTAGACCCCGGGTAGCGGGGGGCACAGATACGCAGTATTTT
TRBV4-1	NA	TRBJ2-2	TRBD2	CASSHPPVGEGSTGELFF	TGCGCCAGCAGCCACCCACCTGTGGGGGAGGGGTCCACCGGGGAGCTGTTTTTT
TRBV14	NA	TRBJ2-7	NA	CASSSRIHEQYF	TGTGCCAGCAGCTCCCGGATACACGAGCAGTACTTC
TRBV12-3/TRBV12-4	many	TRBJ2-7	TRBD2	CASSPTSGRYEQYF	TGTGCCAGCAGCCCGACTAGCGGGAGGTACGAGCAGTACTTC
TRBV20-1	few	TRBJ2-1	NA	CSASGPLGNEQFF	TGCAGTGCCTCCGGACCATTGGGGAATGAGCAGTTTTTC
TRBV7-2	NA	TRBJ2-3	NA	CASSPLEARTQYF	TGTGCCAGCAGCCCTTTGGAGGCACGGACGCAGTATTTT
TRBV10-2	NA	TRBJ2-7	NA	CASARDHPWEQYF	TGCGCCAGCGCCAGGGACCATCCTTGGGAGCAGTACTTC
TRBV6-1	NA	TRBJ2-6	NA	CASSGAVGANVLTF	TGTGCCAGCTCCGGGGCGGTTGGGGCCAACGTCCTGACTTTC
TRBV6-2/TRBV6-3	NA	TRBJ2-5	TRBD2	CASRPGLAGVETQYF	TGTGCCAGCAGACCGGGACTAGCGGGAGTGGAGACCCAGTACTTC
TRBV7-2	NA	TRBJ2-7	NA	CASSKQGSSYEQYF	TGTGCCAGCAGCAAACAAGGTAGCTCCTACGAGCAGTACTTC